The 10 T cell receptor beta chains below come from one sample, sequenced in a study of blood T cells in healthy people across ages (dated by TCRdb to about 2015). Library creation used 5' RACE. TCRdb lists the instrument as Illumina HiSeq 2500. A second roughly 6 to 12 cycle PCR used a sample-barcoded 5' primer and a J-beta primer mix. The public reads were run again by TCRdb, first through fastp at Q25 and then through MiXCR, and only productive beta chains were kept. Entries that share a CDR3 protein sequence are merged under the most common genes and DNA. The sample table holds fewer than 900,000 distinct CDR3 sequences, of which roughly 41% were seen once. The ten largest clones take up 20% to 25% of the sample. The sample was blood. Receptor source: a woman aged 55-70 years in good health.

This clonotype was picked up a small number of times. J is TRBJ2-5 and V is TRBV20-1, with TRBD1 matching 8 bases. The length of the CDR3 is 14 residues. In germline, CDR1 is DFQATT, CDR2 SNEGSKA (reference sequence). Trimming cost V 2 bases and J 2 bases; bases outside gene matches: 4. The chain's CDR3 is CSARTGGGQETQYF. CDR3 nucleotides: TGCAGTGCTAGAACAGGGGGAGGACAAGAGACCCAGTACTTC.

The genes are TRBV18 and TRBJ1-1, with D possibly TRBD1 on 6 matching bases. With 0 bases removed from V and 0 bases from J, the gap between germline ends came to 8 bases. Germline CDR1 reads KGHSH; CDR2 reads LQKENI. The CDR3 spans 15 residues. The CDR3 loop is CASSPPQGMNTEAFF. The CDR3 bases are TGTGCCAGCTCACCACCGCAGGGGATGAACACTGAAGCTTTCTTT. Supplemented by reference TRBV18 and TRBJ1-1, the full variable domain reads NAGVMQNPRHLVRRRGQEARLRCSPMKGHSHVYWYRQLPEEGLKFMVYLQKENIIDESGMPKERFSAEFPKEGPSILRIQQVVRGDSAAYFCASSPPQGMNTEAFFGQGTRLTVV.

The rearrangement uses TRBV3-1 and TRBJ2-1; D unresolved. CDR3 size: 14 residues. Deletions cut 1 base from V and 5 bases from J, with 9 bases between. Germline V gene data show CDR1 as LGHDT and CDR2 as YNNKEL (reference sequence). CDR3 in amino acids: CASSQGLGNNEQFF. The CDR3 bases are TGTGCCAGCAGCCAAGGTCTGGGAAACAATGAGCAGTTCTTC.

J is TRBJ2-1 and V is TRBV5-1; D unclear. The CDR3 has 15 residues. V lost 4 bases and J 0 bases, leaving 11 bases between the germline ends. Germline V gene sequence: CDR1 SGHRS, CDR2 YFSETQ. The CDR3 here is CASSMAGSSYNEQFF. The CDR3 DNA follows: TGCGCCAGCAGCATGGCCGGCAGCTCCTACAATGAGCAGTTCTTC.

The chain is built from TRBV5-1 and TRBJ2-4; D call uncertain. The end of the DNA fits TRBJ2-7 better, so the J call may be wrong. The CDR3 contains 13 residues. Germline CDR1 reads SGHRS; CDR2 reads YFSETQ. CDR3 protein: CASSLDMMYEQYF. CDR3 coding DNA: TGCGCCAGCAGCTTGGACATGATGTACGAGCAGTACTTC.

V usage is TRBV4-1 and J usage is TRBJ2-7; 8 positions agree with TRBD2. CDR1 is MGHRA and CDR2 is YSYEKL in the germline V gene. The J segment lost 7 bases and the V segment lost 4 bases, leaving 12 bases of the junction unmatched. This CDR3 spans 15 amino acids. The CDR3 is CASSRGPGGRGEQYF. The CDR3 DNA reads TGCGCCAGCAGCCGAGGTCCGGGGGGGAGGGGTGAGCAGTACTTC.

V is TRBV7-8 and J is TRBJ1-6; D not certain. This CDR3 region has 18 residues. Germline-derived CDR1 and CDR2 are SGHVS and FQNEAQ. V was trimmed by 2 bases and J by 7 bases, leaving 21 bases between them. The CDR3 sequence is CASSLFPPAASLNSPLHF. In DNA, the CDR3 is TGTGCCAGCAGCTTATTTCCGCCCGCAGCATCGCTAAATTCACCCCTCCACTTT.

This chain links TRBV12-3 or TRBV12-4 with TRBJ1-5; 7 bases are a match to TRBD1. The CDR3 is 15 residues long. Trimming removed 6 bases from V and 3 bases from J; junction bases left unmatched: 8. CDR3 DNA sequence: TGTGCCAGCAGCCACCGGACAGGCAACAATCAGCCCCAGCATTTT. It yields the protein CASSHRTGNNQPQHF.

The genes are TRBV7-3 and TRBJ2-5; 12 bases are shared with TRBD2. After removal of 5 bases from V and 5 bases from J, the junction contained 15 bases not matched to a gene. The germline gives CDR1 SGHTA, CDR2 FQGTGA. The length of the CDR3 is 18 residues. CDR3 nucleotide sequence: TGTGCCAGCAGCGAAAAGGGGGCTAGCGGGAGGGCCCTGGAGACCCAGTACTTC. Encoded protein: CASSEKGASGRALETQYF.

This clonotype has just one count. The V gene is TRBV6-5, the J gene TRBJ2-1; D perhaps matches TRBD1 (6 bases). The CDR3 contains 16 residues. The germline V gene has CDR1 MNHEY and CDR2 SVGAGI. Trimming took 6 bases from V and 3 from J, leaving 18 bases between them. The CDR3 DNA reads TGTGCCAGCAGATACGACGGGACATCAGACTACAATGAGCAGTTCTTC. Encoded protein: CASRYDGTSDYNEQFF.